The source of this T cell receptor (beta chain) is a study of post-analysis software for immune sequencing data. Study-level information: Multiple sclerosis in the patients followed relapsing-remitting, secondary progressive and progressive-relapsing courses.

Tagging with unique molecular identifiers was a feature of the TCR beta cDNA libraries. The source material, roughly 0.85 to 10 million T cells, gave rise to about 520,000 cDNA molecules. TCRdb itself ran the PCR reads through MiXCR, one entry per CDR3 protein. This table has roughly 800,000 distinct CDR3 sequences, about half appearing once. The study, taken as a whole, reports: People with multiple sclerosis had a significantly lower normalized Chao1 diversity than controls did. Batch-matched samples strongly co-clustered by F measure. With TRBV5-6, TRBV5-1 and TRBV20-1 included, 5 or 6 TRBV segments were more frequent in patients than in controls.

The CDR3 contains 14 residues. Germline V gives CDR1 MNHEY, CDR2 SMNVEV (reference sequence). This clonotype has just a few counts. Its target is unknown. Source material: blood. The sequence came from a girl aged 5-17 years with multiple sclerosis. This sequence joins TRBV27 and TRBJ2-5; D possibly matches TRBD1 or TRBD2 (6 bases each). The tail of the sequence fits TRBJ2-7 better, so the J call may be wrong. The CDR3 bases are TGTGCCAGCAGAGGGGGACTCATCCCCCACGAGCAGTACTTC. Its protein product is CASRGGLIPHEQYF.